This T cell receptor (beta chain) is drawn from a study of response to subunit inactivated influenza vaccine. Ten or more counts support this clonotype. TCRdb re-derived calls from the RT-PCR reads in MiXCR, one entry per CDR3 protein. This sample carries about half a million distinct CDR3 sequences, roughly 8.2% of them seen once, and the ten largest clones take 10% to 15%. With V trimmed by 3 bases and J by 8 bases, 7 bases remained unmatched. The CDR3 spans 15 residues. Germline V gene data show CDR1 as SGHRS and CDR2 as YFSETQ. The receptor comes from a man between 50 and 70 years old who received an inactivated influenza vaccine. This rearrangement joins TRBV5-1 to TRBJ1-4; 10 nucleotides line up with TRBD1. Sequenced material: PBMCs from blood, taken roughly 24 months after vaccination. This CDR3 reads CASSSRTGGNEKLFF. The CDR3 nucleotides are TGCGCCAGCAGCTCGAGGACAGGGGGAAACGAAAAACTGTTTTTT. Combining the CDR3 with reference TRBV5-1 and TRBJ1-4 gives the whole variable domain KAGVTQTPRYLIKTRGQQVTLSCSPISGHRSVSWYQQTPGQGLQFLFEYFSETQRNKGNFPGRFSGRQFSNSRSEMNVSTLELGDSALYLCASSSRTGGNEKLFFGSGTQLSVL.